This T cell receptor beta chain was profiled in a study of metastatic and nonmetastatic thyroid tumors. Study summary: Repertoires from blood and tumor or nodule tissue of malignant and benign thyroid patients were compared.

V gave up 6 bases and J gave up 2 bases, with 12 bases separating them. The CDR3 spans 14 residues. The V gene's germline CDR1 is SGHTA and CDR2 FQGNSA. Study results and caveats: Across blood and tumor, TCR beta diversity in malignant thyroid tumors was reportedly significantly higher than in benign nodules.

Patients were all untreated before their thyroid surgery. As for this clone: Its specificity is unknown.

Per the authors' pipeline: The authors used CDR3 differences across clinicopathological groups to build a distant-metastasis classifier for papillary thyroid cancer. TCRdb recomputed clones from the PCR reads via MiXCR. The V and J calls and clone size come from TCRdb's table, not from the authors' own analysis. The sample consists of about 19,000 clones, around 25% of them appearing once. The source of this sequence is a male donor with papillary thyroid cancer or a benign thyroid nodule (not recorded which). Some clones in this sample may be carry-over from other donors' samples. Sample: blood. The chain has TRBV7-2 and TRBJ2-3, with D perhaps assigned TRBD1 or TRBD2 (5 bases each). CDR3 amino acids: CASRRPGPTDTQYF. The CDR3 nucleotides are TGTGCCAGCAGACGACCGGGACCCACAGATACGCAGTATTTT.